This T cell receptor (beta chain) was documented in a study of T cells in Graves' hyperthyroidism and ophthalmopathy. This CDR3 is built from 18 residues. Germline CDR1 is SGHNT and CDR2 is YYREEE (reference sequence). Amplified TCR beta CDR3 regions came from RNA transcripts. First-round RT-PCR of the TCR CDR3 relied on the HTBI primer set. Each CDR3 protein gets one entry after TCRdb re-called the multiplex PCR reads with MiXCR. The table lists 500,000 to 750,000 distinct CDR3 sequences, under 60% of them singletons, with around 7.7% in the top ten. As to this clonotype: Its ends do not fully match the called genes, so a read error is possible.

Newly diagnosed hyperthyroidism patients aged 18 to 65 years had disease lasting under 2 months. Diagnoses used clinical symptoms, serum thyroxine and TRAb, thyroid ultrasound and orbital computed tomography. V usage is TRBV5-4 and J usage is TRBJ2-6; TRBD1 or TRBD2 may be the D gene (5 bases each). This clonotype originated in a woman between 18 and 30 years old with Graves' hyperthyroidism. The sequencing sample was made of peripheral blood or thyroid tissue (not recorded which). CDR3 protein: CASSVYGTGWSGANVLTF. CDR3 sequence (DNA): TGCGCCAGCAGCGTCTACGGGACGGGATGGTCTGGGGCCAACGTCCTGACTTTC. Full variable domain (remainder filled in from reference TRBV5-4 and TRBJ2-6): ETGVTQSPTHLIKTRGQQVTLRCSSQSGHNTVSWYQQALGQGPQFIFQYYREEENGRGNFPPRFSGLQFPNYSSELNVNALELDDSALYLCASSVYGTGWSGANVLTFGAGSRLTVL.